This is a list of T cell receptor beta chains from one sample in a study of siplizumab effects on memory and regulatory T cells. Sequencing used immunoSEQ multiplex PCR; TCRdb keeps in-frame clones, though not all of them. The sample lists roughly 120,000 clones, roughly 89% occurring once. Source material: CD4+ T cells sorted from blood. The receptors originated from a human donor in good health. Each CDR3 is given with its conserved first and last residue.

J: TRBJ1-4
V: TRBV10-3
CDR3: CAISVQNSNEKLFF

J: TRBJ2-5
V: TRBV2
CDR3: CASSRTWETQYF

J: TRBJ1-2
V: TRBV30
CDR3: CAWGQGEGGYTF

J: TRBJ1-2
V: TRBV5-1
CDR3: CASSRGSGQGLGSYGYTF

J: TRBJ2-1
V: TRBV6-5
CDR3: CASSSRRNEQFF

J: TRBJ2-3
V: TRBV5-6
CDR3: CASSWGVDTQYF

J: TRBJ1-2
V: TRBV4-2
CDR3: CASSQGSRTGLDNGYTF

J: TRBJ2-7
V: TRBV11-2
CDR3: CASSIAGTGVSYEQYF

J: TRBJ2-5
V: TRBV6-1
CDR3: CASTAGGAGTQYF

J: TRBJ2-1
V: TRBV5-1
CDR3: CASSLEAGVNNEQFF

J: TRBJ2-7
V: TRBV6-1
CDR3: CASWPTIAGSYEQYF

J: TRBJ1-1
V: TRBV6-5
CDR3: CASSRTGSTEAFF

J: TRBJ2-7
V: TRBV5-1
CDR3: CASSLEGTGVTYEQYF

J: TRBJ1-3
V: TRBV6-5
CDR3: CASRDSGRDTIYF

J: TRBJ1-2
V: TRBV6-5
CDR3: CASSYRDRGNYGYTF

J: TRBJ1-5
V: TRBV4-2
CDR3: CASSQGTGVGQPQHF

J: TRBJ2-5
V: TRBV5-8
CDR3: CASSPGLAGGQETQYF

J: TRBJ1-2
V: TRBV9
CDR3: CASSVAGTWGGYTF

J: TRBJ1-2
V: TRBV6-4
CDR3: CASSDSDGYTF

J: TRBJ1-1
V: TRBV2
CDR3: CASSEGTANTEAFF

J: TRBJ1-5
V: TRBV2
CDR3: CASSEEETGNQPQHF

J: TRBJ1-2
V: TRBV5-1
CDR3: CASSHEGREYGYTF

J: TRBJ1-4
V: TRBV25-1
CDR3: CASSDDPSPEKLFF

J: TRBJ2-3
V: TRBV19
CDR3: CASSPQGLEGDTQYF

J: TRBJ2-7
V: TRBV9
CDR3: CASSVGQGGYEQYF

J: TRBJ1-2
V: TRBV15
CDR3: CATSRGDYGYTF

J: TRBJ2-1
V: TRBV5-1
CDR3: CASSPRGSYNEQFF

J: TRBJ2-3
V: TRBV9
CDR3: CASSAGTSGRAKADTQYF

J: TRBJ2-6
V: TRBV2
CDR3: CARSGIGGANVLTF